The rows below give T cell receptor beta chains drawn from one sample of a study of blood T cell repertoires in COVID-19. Only in-frame clones appear in the TCRdb table, and some are missing; sequencing was by immunoSEQ multiplex PCR. The table has 300,000 to 350,000 clones, approximately 88% seen once. Material: peripheral blood. Receptors were obtained from a woman aged 25-40 years with COVID-19, enrolled during active disease. CDR3s include the opening cysteine and the closing phenylalanine or tryptophan. A D gene is named only where the DNA matches it firmly. A row's size may be missing; if present it is once, few, many or a size class.

D gene	V gene	clone size	J gene	CDR3 protein	CDR3 DNA
-	TRBV27	-	TRBJ2-1	CASSIQGGGYNEQFF	TGTGCCAGCAGTATACAGGGAGGGGGATACAATGAGCAGTTCTTC
-	TRBV5-1	-	TRBJ1-3	CASSLGGSISGNTIYF	TGCGCCAGCAGCTTGGGTGGTAGTATCTCTGGAAACACCATATATTTT
TRBD1	TRBV4-2	-	TRBJ1-5	CASSQDLPGQGGQPQHF	TGTGCCAGCAGCCAAGATCTGCCGGGACAGGGCGGTCAGCCCCAGCATTTT
TRBD1	TRBV7-2	-	TRBJ1-2	CASSLQGALGYGYTF	TGTGCCAGCAGCCTCCAGGGGGCGCTGGGCTATGGCTACACCTTC
TRBD2	TRBV5-5	-	TRBJ2-4	CASSLRDYGAKNIQYF	TGTGCCAGCAGCTTGAGGGACTACGGGGCCAAAAACATTCAGTACTTC
-	TRBV18	-	TRBJ1-1	CASSPSFGATEAFF	TGTGCCAGCTCACCGTCCTTTGGGGCGACTGAAGCTTTCTTT
TRBD2	TRBV19	-	TRBJ2-3	CASRPSGGAPDTQYF	TGTGCCAGTAGGCCTAGCGGGGGCGCCCCAGATACGCAGTATTTT
-	TRBV19	-	TRBJ2-1	CASSIVLDNEQFF	TGTGCCAGTAGTATAGTACTAGACAATGAGCAGTTCTTC
TRBD1	TRBV28	-	TRBJ1-1	CASSLRTGETEAFF	TGTGCCAGCAGTTTGCGGACAGGGGAAACTGAAGCTTTCTTT
TRBD1	TRBV18	-	TRBJ1-1	CASSQRQGEAFF	TGTGCCAGCTCACAGAGACAGGGTGAAGCTTTCTTT
-	TRBV25-1	-	TRBJ1-6	CASSFTENSPLHF	TGTGCCAGCAGTTTCACAGAAAATTCACCCCTCCACTTT
TRBD1	TRBV18	-	TRBJ1-2	CASSPRDRGKDYGYTF	TGTGCCAGCTCACCGAGGGACAGAGGGAAGGACTATGGCTACACCTTC
TRBD1	TRBV7-8	-	TRBJ1-5	CASSSTGRGRRNQPQHF	TGTGCCAGCAGCAGTACGGGCAGGGGGCGTAGGAATCAGCCCCAGCATTTT
-	TRBV7-9	-	TRBJ2-1	CASSLQGMSYNEQFF	TGTGCCAGCAGCTTACAGGGAATGTCCTACAATGAGCAGTTCTTC
TRBD2	TRBV7-9	-	TRBJ2-3	CASSLDSGGAGTQYF	TGTGCCAGCAGCTTAGATAGCGGGGGGGCCGGCACGCAGTATTTT
-	TRBV6-5	few	TRBJ1-1	CASSREGNTEAFF	TGTGCCAGCAGCCGTGAGGGCAACACTGAAGCTTTCTTT
-	TRBV30	-	TRBJ2-5	CACRAGRTQYF	TGTGCCTGTCGGGCCGGGAGGACCCAGTACTTC
TRBD1	TRBV11-3	-	TRBJ1-1	CASSLVGQTNTEAFF	TGTGCCAGCAGCTTAGTGGGACAGACAAACACTGAAGCTTTCTTT
-	TRBV6-2/TRBV6-3	-	TRBJ1-5	CASSPDRINQPQHF	TGTGCCAGCAGCCCCGACAGAATCAATCAGCCCCAGCATTTT
-	TRBV13	-	TRBJ1-3	CASSLGRRLSGNTIYF	TGTGCCAGCAGCTTAGGACGTAGACTCTCTGGAAACACCATATATTTT
-	TRBV28	-	TRBJ1-5	CASSLSTGKFSNQPQHF	TGTGCCAGCAGTTTATCAACAGGGAAGTTTAGCAATCAGCCCCAGCATTTT
-	TRBV7-9	-	TRBJ1-4	CASSLYVGNSNEKLFF	TGTGCCAGCAGCTTATACGTCGGCAACAGTAATGAAAAACTGTTTTTT
TRBD2	TRBV5-4	-	TRBJ2-2	CASSLNKLAGHTGELFF	TGTGCCAGCAGCTTGAATAAACTAGCGGGGCACACCGGGGAGCTGTTTTTT
-	TRBV19	-	TRBJ1-4	CASSIDPVLQGNQLFF	TGTGCCAGTAGTATAGATCCCGTCTTACAGGGAAATCAACTGTTTTTT
TRBD1	TRBV7-2	-	TRBJ2-5	CASSRTGTAQETQYF	TGTGCCAGCAGCAGGACCGGGACAGCTCAAGAGACCCAGTACTTC
-	TRBV2	-	TRBJ1-1	CASSENRGLNTEAFF	TGTGCCAGCAGTGAAAATAGGGGCTTGAACACTGAAGCTTTCTTT
TRBD1	TRBV4-1	-	TRBJ1-2	CASSQLTGEYGYTF	TGCGCCAGCAGCCAATTAACAGGGGAATATGGCTACACCTTC
TRBD2	TRBV7-2	-	TRBJ2-7	CASSSRTGTSYEQYF	TGTGCCAGCAGCTCAAGAACCGGGACTAGCTACGAGCAGTACTTC
-	TRBV9	-	TRBJ2-1	CASSAQTVFSYNEQFF	TGTGCCAGCAGCGCTCAAACAGTCTTTTCCTACAATGAGCAGTTCTTC
-	TRBV6-1	-	TRBJ2-1	CASSFAGTDNEQFF	TGTGCCAGCAGTTTTGCGGGGACAGACAATGAGCAGTTCTTC
-	TRBV6-1	-	TRBJ1-4	CASSEWRGNEKLFF	TGTGCCAGCAGTGAGTGGAGGGGTAATGAAAAACTGTTTTTT
TRBD1	TRBV19	-	TRBJ2-3	CASSRDRGRTDTQYF	TGTGCCAGTAGTAGGGACAGGGGGCGCACAGATACGCAGTATTTT
-	TRBV14	-	TRBJ2-7	CASSQGPGQGTYEQYF	TGTGCCAGCAGCCAAGGTCCAGGGCAGGGCACCTACGAGCAGTACTTC
-	TRBV2	once	TRBJ2-1	CASSEELAYEQFF	TGTGCCAGCAGTGAAGAACTAGCTTATGAGCAGTTCTTC
-	TRBV6-6	-	TRBJ1-4	CATALDNEKLFF	TGTGCCACCGCACTTGATAATGAAAAACTGTTTTTT
TRBD1	TRBV2	-	TRBJ1-1	CASRADRVTEAFF	TGTGCCAGCAGGGCAGACAGGGTCACTGAAGCTTTCTTT
-	TRBV11-3	-	TRBJ2-1	CASSETGYNEQFF	TGTGCCAGCAGCGAAACAGGGTACAATGAGCAGTTCTTC